The clone carrying this TCR beta chain occurred a few times. This sample is part of a study of blood T cell repertoires in COVID-19. Looking at the study overall: Spain, Italy and the United States supplied samples that represented acute and convalescent COVID-19. Sample material is recorded as cDNA or gDNA derived from T cells, B-cell-depleted T cells, or PBMCs.

Cohort allocation depended upon clinical history that participants reported. CDR3 length equals 15 residues. The germline gives CDR1 LGHNA, CDR2 YSLEER. V lost 0 bases and J lost 4, with 7 bases in between. Per the study methods: Nucleated cell counts were estimated from reference gene primer amplification. Assay used: immunoSEQ multiplex PCR; TCRdb lists only in-frame clones, some missing. The DNA was the basis for D and trimming; V, J and clone size are from that table. The data hold fewer than 250,000 clones, with around 81% observed a single time. The sequenced sample consisted of PBMCs or T cells enriched from blood (not recorded which). This sequence originates from a woman aged 50 to 60 with acute COVID-19. The V gene is TRBV4-3, the J gene TRBJ1-6, with D maybe TRBD1 (6 bases). The CDR3, as DNA: TGCGCCAGCAGCCAAGATGGACAGTATAATTCACCCCTCCACTTT. This translates into CASSQDGQYNSPLHF.